This passage covers 21 T cell receptor beta chains from one sample sequenced in a study of blood T cell repertoires in COVID-19. The repertoire was sequenced with immunoSEQ multiplex PCR; TCRdb's copy has only in-frame clones and lacks some. The sample lists some 180,000 clones, approximately 85% occurring once. What was sequenced was PBMCs or T cells enriched from blood (not recorded which). Source of these receptors: a man aged 35-49 years who had recovered from COVID-19.

This rearrangement joins TRBV2 to TRBJ1-1, with 9 bases identical to TRBD1. Germline V gene sequence: CDR1 SNHLY, CDR2 FYNNEI. The CDR3 length is 14 residues. The V segment lost 8 bases and the J segment 4 bases; nucleotides outside the gene matches: 8. In DNA, the CDR3 is TGTGCCAGCCATAAGACAGGGGGGGCCACTGAAGCTTTCTTT. Protein: CASHKTGGATEAFF. The full variable domain, its missing parts supplied by reference TRBV2 and TRBJ1-1, is EPEVTQTPSHQVTQMGQEVILRCVPISNHLYFYWYRQILGQKVEFLVSFYNNEISEKSEIFDDQFSVERPDGSNFTLKIRSTKLEDSAMYFCASHKTGGATEAFFGQGTRLTVV.

The chain combines TRBV28 with TRBJ2-7; possibly TRBD2 for D (5 bases). This CDR3 region has 13 residues. The germline V gene encodes CDR1 MDHEN and CDR2 SYDVKM. V lost 5 bases, J lost 1 base, and 9 bases lay in between. CDR3 nucleotides: TGTGCCAGCAGTCCACGGGGATCCTACGAGCAGTACTTC. Protein: CASSPRGSYEQYF.

Here the CDR3 DNA reads TGTGCCAGCAGTGGTGCAGGCCGAGATACGCAGTATTTT. This encodes CASSGAGRDTQYF. The chain carries TRBV2 and TRBJ2-3; no firm D call. Trimming removed 4 bases at V and 5 bases at J, with 10 bases between. Per germline, CDR1 SNHLY and CDR2 FYNNEI. CDR3 length: 13 residues.

The chain combines TRBV30 with TRBJ1-2; D remains unclear. The CDR3 covers 14 residues. Trimming pared 5 bases from V and 3 bases from J, leaving 16 bases between. CDR1 and CDR2 (germline): GTSNPN, SVGIG (reference sequence). The CDR3 bases are TGTGCCTGGTCTGAGGGCGCCCCGGACTATGGCTACACCTTC. Its translation: CAWSEGAPDYGYTF.

Note on this clone: Other DNA sequences in this specimen translate into the identical CDR3. V is TRBV7-9 and J is TRBJ1-1; D uncertain. V lost 2 bases, J lost 0 bases, and 4 bases lay in between. Germline lookup yields CDR1 SEHNR and CDR2 FQNEAQ (reference sequence). This CDR3 spans 13 amino acids. This chain's CDR3 is CASSLSVNTEAFF. In DNA form, the CDR3 reads TGTGCCAGCAGCTTATCAGTGAACACTGAAGCTTTCTTT.

The chain's CDR3 is CSVEDRTEGPGGYGYTF. DNA for the CDR3: TGCAGCGTTGAAGATCGCACCGAGGGGCCCGGGGGTTATGGCTACACCTTC. This sequence joins TRBV29-1 and TRBJ1-2, with D possibly TRBD1 on 5 matching bases. There are 17 residues in the CDR3. V dropped 0 bases and J dropped 5 bases, with 22 bases sitting between them. Germline CDR1 SQVTM, CDR2 ANQGSEA.

This chain connects TRBV3-1 (or the pseudogene TRBV3-2) to TRBJ2-3; D is unresolved. This CDR3 contains 13 residues. The V end lost 6 bases, the J end lost 4 bases, and 11 bases lay between the germline ends. The germline gives CDR1 LGHDT, CDR2 YNNKEL (reference sequence). The CDR3 here is CASRPYFPDTQYF. The CDR3 nucleotides are TGTGCCAGCAGGCCTTACTTTCCAGATACGCAGTATTTT.

The rearrangement uses TRBV6-5 and TRBJ1-1; TRBD1 is a possible D gene (5 bases). From germline, CDR1 is MNHEY and CDR2 SVGAGI. The V and J ends lost 2 bases and 10 bases respectively, with 17 bases between them. The CDR3 extends over 14 amino acids. CDR3 region: CASSYLRGEAAAFF. CDR3 nucleotide sequence: TGTGCCAGCAGTTACCTACGGGGGGAGGCTGCAGCTTTCTTT.

This clone has a count of ten or more. The chain uses TRBV6-4 and TRBJ2-3, with 12 bases fitting TRBD1. Germline CDR1 and CDR2: MRHNA and SNTAGT. With 4 bases clipped from V and 4 bases from J, the junction kept 3 bases outside the gene matches. The CDR3 sequence is 15 residues long. Written as DNA, the CDR3 is TGTGCCAGCAGTGCCGGGACAGGGGGCGCAGATACGCAGTATTTT. Protein: CASSAGTGGADTQYF.

J is TRBJ2-2 and V is TRBV6-1; the D gene is possibly TRBD1 (5 bases). The CDR3 sequence is 15 residues long. The V end lost 2 bases, the J end lost 5 bases, and 12 bases lay between the germline ends. Per the germline V gene, CDR1 is MNHNS and CDR2 is SASEGT. CDR3 residues: CASSEWLQETGELFF. In nucleotides, the CDR3 is TGTGCCAGCAGTGAATGGCTACAGGAAACCGGGGAGCTGTTTTTT.

The chain carries TRBV30 and TRBJ1-2; 7 nucleotides match TRBD1. This CDR3 region has 14 residues. From germline, CDR1 is GTSNPN and CDR2 SVGIG (reference sequence). J gave up 8 bases and V 5 bases, and 14 bases lay outside the gene matches. The CDR3 sequence: CAWLGSRGSGGYTF. CDR3 nucleotides: TGTGCCTGGTTGGGGTCCAGGGGGAGCGGGGGCTACACCTTC.

The J gene is TRBJ2-7, the V gene TRBV3-1 (or the pseudogene TRBV3-2); D not certain. Trimming left V 1 base short and J 5 bases short, with 9 bases between. CDR1 and CDR2 from the germline V gene are LGHDT and YNNKEL (reference sequence). The CDR3 runs to 13 residues. CDR3 amino acids: CASSQALADEQYF. The CDR3 nucleotides are TGTGCCAGCAGCCAAGCCCTTGCGGACGAGCAGTACTTC.

The J gene is TRBJ2-2, the V gene TRBV7-3; 9 bases fit TRBD2. J lost 4 bases, V lost 5 bases, and 5 bases had no gene match. CDR1 SGHTA and CDR2 FQGTGA come from the germline V gene. CDR3 length: 15 amino acids. The DNA of the CDR3 is TGTGCCAGCAGCACAATAGCGGGAGCCACCGGGGAGCTGTTTTTT. This gives the protein CASSTIAGATGELFF.

The V gene is TRBV5-6, the J gene TRBJ1-6; D is perhaps TRBD1 (5 bases). V was shortened by 2 bases and J by 10 bases, with 13 bases between the two germline ends. This CDR3 contains 14 residues. Per the germline V gene, CDR1 is SGHDT and CDR2 is YYEEEE. The CDR3 region is CASSFVGKGSPLHF. For the CDR3, the DNA is TGTGCCAGCAGCTTCGTGGGTAAGGGGTCACCCCTCCACTTT. The full variable domain, with the rest looked up from reference TRBV5-6 and TRBJ1-6, is DAGVTQSPTHLIKTRGQQVTLRCSPKSGHDTVSWYQQALGQGPQFIFQYYEEEERQRGNFPDRFSGHQFPNYSSELNVNALLLGDSALYLCASSFVGKGSPLHFGNGTRLTVT.

This CDR3 reads CASGSGEGAYEQYF. The CDR3 nucleotides are TGTGCTAGTGGAAGCGGTGAGGGGGCCTACGAGCAGTACTTC. The chain is built from TRBV12-5 and TRBJ2-7, with D maybe TRBD1 (6 bases). Germline V gives CDR1 LGHNT, CDR2 FRNRAP. The CDR3 covers 14 residues. V lost 6 bases to trimming and J lost 2 bases, with 14 bases between them.

The chain recombines TRBV30 with TRBJ2-1; the D gene is possibly TRBD2 (6 bases). The germline V and J ends were trimmed by 0 bases and 9 bases, with 6 bases remaining between them. The CDR3 covers 11 residues. Germline values: CDR1 GTSNPN, CDR2 SVGIG (reference sequence). CDR3 in amino acids: CAWSVGGEQFF. CDR3 coding DNA: TGTGCCTGGAGTGTCGGGGGTGAGCAGTTCTTC.

This chain connects TRBV7-6 to TRBJ1-1; D not resolved. Trimming took off 1 base at V and 3 bases at J, with 12 bases between the two ends. Germline CDR1 reads SGHVS; CDR2 reads FNYEAQ. CDR3 length: 15 residues. The CDR3 nucleotides are TGTGCCAGCAGCTTAGAGGTAGGGAGAGACACTGAAGCTTTCTTT. Its protein is CASSLEVGRDTEAFF.

The chain uses TRBV18 and TRBJ2-3; perhaps TRBD2 as D (6 bases). The CDR3 length is 17 residues. Trimming took off 2 bases at V and 0 bases at J, with 15 bases between the two ends. Germline V gene lookup returns CDR1 KGHSH and CDR2 LQKENI. CDR3: CASSPALSGPSTDTQYF. Written as DNA, the CDR3 is TGTGCCAGCTCACCAGCGTTAAGCGGGCCTAGCACAGATACGCAGTATTTT.

The V gene is TRBV19, the J gene TRBJ1-1; D is ambiguous. The CDR3 consists of 13 residues. Trimming took off 0 bases at V and 3 bases at J, with 5 bases between the two ends. Germline loops: CDR1 LNHDA, CDR2 SQIVND (reference sequence). The CDR3: CASSIEGDTEAFF. The CDR3 coding sequence is TGTGCCAGTAGTATAGAGGGCGACACTGAAGCTTTCTTT. Full variable domain (rest looked up from reference TRBV19 and TRBJ1-1): DGGITQSPKYLFRKEGQNVTLSCEQNLNHDAMYWYRQDPGQGLRLIYYSQIVNDFQKGDIAEGYSVSREKKESFPLTVTSAQKNPTAFYLCASSIEGDTEAFFGQGTRLTVV.

The chain recombines TRBV25-1 with TRBJ1-1; maybe TRBD1 (5 bases). From germline, CDR1 is MGHDK and CDR2 SYGVNS. V dropped 4 bases and J dropped 11 bases, with 11 bases sitting between them. This CDR3 contains 11 residues. Written as DNA, the CDR3 is TGTGCCAGCAGTGCCCAGGGTTTGGCTTTCTTT. Encoded protein: CASSAQGLAFF.

This chain links TRBV11-2 with TRBJ2-7, with D possibly being TRBD1 (6 bases). This CDR3 has 14 amino acids. Germline-derived CDR1 and CDR2 are SGHAT and FQNNGV. Deletions cut 3 bases from V and 6 bases from J, with 15 bases between. CDR3 protein: CASSFIAGASEQYF. The CDR3 coding sequence is TGTGCCAGCAGCTTTATCGCAGGGGCGAGCGAGCAGTACTTC.